The clone carrying this TCR beta chain has only a few counts. As yet, its antigen is unknown. This entry comes from a study of beta chain features in type 1 diabetes. Findings and caveats of the study: Within each of all four CD4+ subsets, Type 1 diabetes patients had TCRB CDR3s that were moderately but significantly shorter.

cDNA synthesis used the whole RNA isolate, giving expressed TCRB sequences. Profiled with immunoSEQ multiplex PCR; TCRdb holds only in-frame clones, not every one. The data contain some 700,000 clones, roughly 12% of them seen just once; the ten biggest clones take up approximately 0.021%. Sequenced material: naive CD4+ T cells from blood. This receptor was obtained from a man between 18 and 35 years old with type 1 diabetes.

DNA of the CDR3: TGTGCCAGCAGCCAAGAAATCGCTCGGACTGAAGCTTTCTTT. Residues: CASSQEIARTEAFF. The V call is TRBV14, the J call TRBJ1-1; no clear D gene. The CDR3 has 14 residues. Germline CDR1 and CDR2: SGHDN and FVKESK. Trimming removed 0 bases at V and 5 bases at J, with 10 bases between.